This T cell receptor beta chain is from a study of blood T cell repertoires in COVID-19. Background on the study: The United States, Italy and Spain were the sources of the acute and convalescent COVID-19 samples. Sources were T cells, B-cell-depleted T cells, or PBMCs; the material itself was cDNA or gDNA.

Adults between about 18 and 89 years of age took part from about two dozen US areas. In this sample, this clone turned up once. Method: immunoSEQ multiplex PCR; TCRdb's copy keeps in-frame clones and lacks some. Of about 390,000 clones listed, 87% were seen once; the top ten hold about 10%. Per the germline V gene, CDR1 is SNHLY and CDR2 is FYNNEI. Trimming cost V 4 bases and J 8 bases; bases outside gene matches: 7. The CDR3 consists of 15 residues. The sequence was obtained from a woman aged 45-60 years who had recovered from COVID-19. Sequences were obtained from PBMCs or T cells enriched from blood (not recorded which). The genes are TRBV2 and TRBJ1-6, with 8 bases identical to TRBD1. This CDR3 reads CASSGTGGRDSPLHF. DNA of the CDR3: TGTGCCAGCAGTGGCACAGGGGGGAGGGATTCACCCCTCCACTTT.